A single sample is the source of the 16 T cell receptor beta chains below, sequenced in a study of graft-versus-host responses after intestinal transplantation (dated by TCRdb to the early 2020s). In the paper's terms, the time point label means: cells obtained before transplantation from donor or recipient. The library was built by means of the immunoSEQ multiplex PCR assay. TCRdb retrieved this table from immuneACCESS and kept in-frame rearrangements only. Not all clones are present; in checked studies, unresolved V genes account for under half, and no reason is known for the remainder. The sample records about 66,000 clones, 80% to 95% of which are singletons. 1.3% of the sample is taken by the ten largest. Antigens for these TCRs are unknown. The source material was unstimulated CD8+ T cells sorted from spleen or lymph node cells, sampled before intestinal transplant. Receptors originate from a human donor who received an intestinal transplant.

J is TRBJ1-2 and V is TRBV10-3, with unresolved D. This CDR3 is built from 13 residues. Germline loops: CDR1 ENHRY, CDR2 SYGVKD. With 0 bases removed from V and 6 bases from J, the gap between germline ends came to 8 bases. This chain's CDR3 is CAISESLRHGYTF. The CDR3, as DNA: TGTGCCATCAGTGAGTCGTTGCGGCATGGCTACACCTTC.

The V and J genes are TRBV6-5 and TRBJ2-5, with TRBD2 identical over 10 bases. There are 15 residues in the CDR3. Losses at the gene ends were 6 bases for V and 0 bases for J; bases not matched to a gene: 4. Germline CDR1 MNHEY, CDR2 SVGAGI. CDR3: CASSQTSGYQETQYF. CDR3 in DNA: TGTGCCAGCAGCCAGACTAGCGGGTACCAAGAGACCCAGTACTTC.

The rearrangement joins TRBV4-1 to TRBJ2-1; 9 bases align to TRBD2. Germline CDR1 is MGHRA and CDR2 is YSYEKL. The CDR3 runs 15 residues. V shed 1 base and J 5 bases; nucleotides not matched to a gene: 3. The CDR3, as DNA: TGCGCCAGCAGCCAAGGCGGGGGGGCCCACAATGAGCAGTTCTTC. Encoded protein: CASSQGGGAHNEQFF.

The chain couples TRBV10-2 to TRBJ1-2; D gene ambiguous. CDR1 and CDR2 (germline): WSHSY, SAAADI. The CDR3 extends over 13 amino acids. V lost 2 bases and J lost 4, with 8 bases in between. The CDR3 reads CASSEEAIYGYTF. The CDR3, as DNA: TGCGCCAGCAGTGAGGAAGCAATCTATGGCTACACCTTC.

The chain joins TRBV5-6 to TRBJ2-7; D unclear. V was trimmed by 5 bases and J by 0 bases, leaving 9 bases between them. The CDR3 is 13 residues long. Germline assignment: CDR1 SGHDT and CDR2 YYEEEE. CDR3 sequence: CASSWPPSYEQYF. In DNA form, the CDR3 reads TGTGCCAGCAGTTGGCCTCCCTCCTACGAGCAGTACTTC.

The chain is built from TRBV5-1 and TRBJ2-7, with D possibly TRBD2 on 5 matching bases. V dropped 0 bases and J dropped 2 bases, with 12 bases sitting between them. Germline CDR1 is SGHRS and CDR2 is YFSETQ. The CDR3 length is 15 residues. The CDR3 reads CASSLVSGSAYEQYF. CDR3 in DNA: TGCGCCAGCAGCTTGGTTTCGGGGAGTGCCTACGAGCAGTACTTC.

The chain links TRBV15 to TRBJ2-7; 9 bases are a match to TRBD1. In germline, CDR1 is LNHNV, CDR2 YYDKDF (reference sequence). The V and J ends lost 3 bases and 4 bases, in that order; junction bases with no gene match: 1. The CDR3 runs to 13 residues. The CDR3, as DNA: TGTGCCACCAGCAGGACAGGGGGGTACGAGCAGTACTTC. This gives the protein CATSRTGGYEQYF.

The chain combines TRBV11-1 with TRBJ1-5, with 7 bases that match TRBD1. The germline CDR1 and CDR2 sequences are SGHAT and FQDESV (reference sequence). This CDR3 spans 13 amino acids. Trimming cost V 4 bases and J 5 bases; bases outside gene matches: 2. The CDR3 DNA sequence: TGTGCCAGCAGCTCCCAGGGGGATCAGCCCCAGCATTTT. It yields the protein CASSSQGDQPQHF.

The gene calls are TRBV9 and TRBJ2-3; 12 bases map to TRBD2. This CDR3 is 16 amino acids long. With 3 bases clipped from V and 7 bases from J, the junction kept 9 bases outside the gene matches. Germline V gives CDR1 SGDLS, CDR2 YYNGEE. The CDR3 DNA sequence: TGTGCCAGCAGCGGACCCCTAGCGGGGGGGCCTAATACGCAGTATTTT. It specifies CASSGPLAGGPNTQYF.

The chain carries TRBV7-3 and TRBJ2-1; D perhaps matches TRBD1 (6 bases). Trimming removed 3 bases from V and 3 bases from J, with 12 bases in between. The CDR3 consists of 15 residues. Germline CDR1 is SGHTA and CDR2 is FQGTGA. CDR3 DNA: TGTGCCAGCAGCTTCGAACAGGGAAGCTACAATGAGCAGTTCTTC. Its protein product is CASSFEQGSYNEQFF.

This chain connects TRBV19 to TRBJ2-2; D remains ambiguous. The CDR3 runs to 13 residues. Germline values: CDR1 LNHDA, CDR2 SQIVND (reference sequence). V was pared by 5 bases and J by 4 bases, with 8 bases between. DNA for the CDR3: TGTGCCAGTAGTGAACAGCTCACCGGGGAGCTGTTTTTT. It codes for CASSEQLTGELFF.

The genes are TRBV11-2 and TRBJ2-1, with D perhaps matching TRBD2 (6 bases). CDR3 length: 15 amino acids. The V gene's germline CDR1 is SGHAT and CDR2 FQNNGV. Trimming stripped 1 base from V and 5 bases from J, with 12 bases between. CDR3 coding DNA: TGTGCCAGCAGCTTAGGCGGGGCTCCGAACAATGAGCAGTTCTTC. Translation gives CASSLGGAPNNEQFF.

This rearrangement joins TRBV4-2 to TRBJ1-2; possible D gene TRBD1, 6 bases. Germline values: CDR1 LGHNA, CDR2 YNFKEQ. V lost 0 bases to trimming and J lost 6 bases, with 8 bases between them. This CDR3 has 13 amino acids. CDR3 coding DNA: TGTGCCAGCAGCCAAGACCCAGGGGATGGCTACACCTTC. It specifies CASSQDPGDGYTF.

This chain joins TRBV9 and TRBJ1-5; 7 nucleotides match TRBD1. V lost 4 bases, J lost 0 bases, and 4 bases stayed unmatched. Per the germline V gene, CDR1 is SGDLS and CDR2 is YYNGEE. The length of the CDR3 is 15 residues. The CDR3 spells CASSKGANSNQPQHF. CDR3 DNA: TGTGCCAGCAGCAAGGGGGCGAATAGCAATCAGCCCCAGCATTTT. Full variable domain (remainder filled in from reference TRBV9 and TRBJ1-5): DSGVTQTPKHLITATGQRVTLRCSPRSGDLSVYWYQQSLDQGLQFLIQYYNGEERAKGNILERFSAQQFPDLHSELNLSSLELGDSALYFCASSKGANSNQPQHFGDGTRLSIL.

The gene calls are TRBV4-1 and TRBJ2-7; D is perhaps TRBD2 (5 bases). The germline V and J ends were trimmed by 3 bases and 7 bases, with 10 bases remaining between them. Germline V gene data show CDR1 as MGHRA and CDR2 as YSYEKL. CDR3 length: 12 residues. The CDR3 loop is CASSHPGKEQYF. The CDR3 region has the DNA TGCGCCAGCAGCCACCCGGGGAAGGAGCAGTACTTC.

This chain links TRBV9 with TRBJ1-2, with D uncertain. From germline, CDR1 is SGDLS and CDR2 YYNGEE. V lost 3 bases and J 8 bases, leaving 8 bases between the germline ends. The CDR3 totals 11 residues. The CDR3 loop is CASSGREGYTF. The CDR3 DNA sequence: TGTGCCAGCAGCGGTAGGGAGGGCTACACCTTC.